The following is a T cell receptor beta chain sequence with its context. Its specificity is not known. Between the trimmed V and J ends, which lost 3 bases and 0 bases, there was a span of 15 bases. The CDR3 sequence is 15 residues long. Germline CDR1 is DFQATT and CDR2 is SNEGSKA (reference sequence). Every molecule of TCR cDNA had its own unique molecular identifier. MiXCR was run by TCRdb on the 5' RACE reads, yielding one entry per CDR3 protein. The data contain some 21,000 distinct CDR3 sequences, under 6.5% of them singletons. The record originates from a study of spatial heterogeneity in lung cancer. Turning to the study itself: Mean representation of each unique TCR and UMI combination in the raw reads exceeded 9.5 occurrences.

Study results and caveats: For expanded intratumoral alpha and beta TCRs, counts tracked tumor mutation counts.

Time point defined: sample taken at primary tumor resection. Samples were donated by 72 untreated early-stage non-small cell lung cancer patients. Without sorting, whole RNA was sequenced from tumor, nontumor lung or frozen PBMC. The specimen comprised lung tumor tissue, sampled at surgery. The TCR was taken from a male donor with early-stage non-small cell lung cancer. The chain uses TRBV20-1 and TRBJ2-7, with a possible D match to TRBD1 (7 bases). The CDR3 region is CSAREGAGASYEQYF. The CDR3 DNA follows: TGCAGTGCTAGGGAGGGGGCTGGCGCCTCCTACGAGCAGTACTTC.